What follows describes a single T cell receptor (beta chain). The antigen is undetermined. The data originate from a study of OX40 agonist ivuxolimab in advanced cancers. Study results and limitations: Patients who responded partially at 0.1-3.0 mg/kg showed clonal expansion ranking among the lowest. At 0.1 to 3.0 mg/kg and by week 6, clonal expansion occurred in CD4+ and CD8+ blood T cells. What antigens the expanded peripheral T cells recognized was never established. The study found that CD8+ T cells averaged more expanded clones than CD4+.

Data came from immunoSEQ multiplex PCR; TCRdb stores just in-frame clones and leaves some out. This table holds about 71,000 clones, roughly 84% found once. CDR1 is SGHTA and CDR2 is FQGTGA in the germline V gene. This CDR3 contains 14 residues. V shed 5 bases, J shed 2 bases, and the junction held 5 bases outside the gene matches. This sample comprised CD4+ or CD8+ T cells sorted from blood, obtained in a trial of the OX40 agonist ivuxolimab. The sequence came from an adult with an advanced solid tumor such as melanoma, head and neck, liver or kidney cancer. V and J are TRBV7-3 and TRBJ1-1, with 7 bases identical to TRBD1. The CDR3 DNA reads as TGTGCCAGCAGCCCCGGACAGGCCAACACTGAAGCTTTCTTT. It encodes CASSPGQANTEAFF. The full variable domain, its missing parts supplied by reference TRBV7-3 and TRBJ1-1, is GAGVSQTPSNKVTEKGKYVELRCDPISGHTALYWYRQSLGQGPEFLIYFQGTGAADDSGLPNDRFFAVRPEGSVSTLKIQRTERGDSAVYLCASSPGQANTEAFFGQGTRLTVV.